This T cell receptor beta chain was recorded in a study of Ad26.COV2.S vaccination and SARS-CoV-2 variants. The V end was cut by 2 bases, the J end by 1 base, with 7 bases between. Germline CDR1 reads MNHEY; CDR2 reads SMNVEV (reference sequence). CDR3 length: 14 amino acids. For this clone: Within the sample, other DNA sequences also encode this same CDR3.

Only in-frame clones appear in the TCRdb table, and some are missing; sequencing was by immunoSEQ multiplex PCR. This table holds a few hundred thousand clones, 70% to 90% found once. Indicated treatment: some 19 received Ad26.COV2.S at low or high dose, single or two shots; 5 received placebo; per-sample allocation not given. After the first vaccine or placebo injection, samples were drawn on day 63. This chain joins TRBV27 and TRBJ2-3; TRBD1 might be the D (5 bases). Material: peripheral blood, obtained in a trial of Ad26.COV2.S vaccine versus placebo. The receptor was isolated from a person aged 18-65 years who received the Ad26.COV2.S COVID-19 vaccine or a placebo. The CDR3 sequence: CASSLLGGTDTQYF. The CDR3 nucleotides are TGTGCCAGCAGTTTACTAGGGGGCACAGATACGCAGTATTTT.